These 22 T cell receptor beta chains came from one sample sequenced in a study of cytomegalovirus exposure and HLA in healthy donors. The PCR was carried out with 60 Vbeta primers and 13 Jbeta primers. Assay: immunoSEQ multiplex PCR; the TCRdb copy retains only in-frame clones and omits some. The sample has some 81,000 clones; about three quarters are singletons. Sample: PBMCs. These receptors were taken from a woman in her thirties or forties in good health and CMV-seropositive.

This clone was observed a single time. The gene calls are TRBV9 and TRBJ2-3; possibly TRBD2 for D (7 bases). V shed 0 bases and J shed 6 bases, with 20 bases lying between them. There are 17 residues in the CDR3. The V gene's germline CDR1 is SGDLS and CDR2 YYNGEE. The chain's CDR3 is CASSVEGIGGGRDTQYF. DNA for the CDR3: TGTGCCAGCAGCGTAGAGGGAATAGGGGGGGGCAGGGATACGCAGTATTTT.

The chain combines TRBV9 with TRBJ1-2; 8 bases align to TRBD1. Germline V gene sequence: CDR1 SGDLS, CDR2 YYNGEE. V shed 4 bases, J shed 3 bases, and the junction held 8 bases outside the gene matches. This CDR3 has 15 amino acids. The CDR3 DNA reads as TGTGCCAGCAGCCCCCAATGGACAGGGTACTATGGCTACACCTTC. It translates to CASSPQWTGYYGYTF.

The gene calls are TRBV2 and TRBJ2-2; 11 nucleotides agree with TRBD2. J lost 3 bases, V lost 2 bases, and 2 bases had no gene match. Per the germline V gene, CDR1 is SNHLY and CDR2 is FYNNEI. The CDR3 covers 16 residues. CDR3: CASSELGLADTGELFF. The CDR3, as DNA: TGTGCCAGCAGTGAACTGGGACTAGCGGACACCGGGGAGCTGTTTTTT.

The rearrangement joins TRBV13 to TRBJ2-7; TRBD2 agrees at 15 bases. The germline V gene has CDR1 PRHDT and CDR2 FYEKMQ (reference sequence). CDR3 length: 18 residues. The V and J ends lost 0 bases and 4 bases, in that order; junction bases with no gene match: 7. CDR3 region: CASSLGTGGTSGGYEQYF. The CDR3, as DNA: TGTGCCAGCAGCTTAGGGACCGGCGGGACTAGCGGGGGGTACGAGCAGTACTTC.

This clone was counted between two and nine times. The rearrangement joins TRBV6-6 to TRBJ1-5, with 8 bases that match TRBD1. The germline CDR1 and CDR2 sequences are MNHNY and SVGAGI (reference sequence). The CDR3 runs 15 residues. V shed 4 bases, J shed 4 bases, and the junction held 6 bases outside the gene matches. The CDR3 nucleotides read TGTGCCAGCAGTTCCGACAGGGGCCTAAATCAGCCCCAGCATTTT. As protein: CASSSDRGLNQPQHF.

The chain uses TRBV6-6 and TRBJ1-3; D remains ambiguous. The ends were cut back, 0 bases at V and 4 bases at J, with 13 bases in the middle. The CDR3 contains 16 residues. Germline CDR1 MNHNY, CDR2 SVGAGI (reference sequence). CDR3 loop: CASSYSSGAGGNTIYF. The DNA for the CDR3 is TGTGCCAGCAGTTACTCGTCGGGAGCGGGCGGAAACACCATATATTTT.

This chain connects TRBV29-1 to TRBJ2-6; 9 positions agree with TRBD1. The CDR3 sequence is 18 residues long. Germline V CDR1 and CDR2: SQVTM, ANQGSEA. V gave up 4 bases and J gave up 1 base; unmatched junction bases: 11. Here the CDR3 reads CSVGGSGTGTSGANVLTF. CDR3 DNA: TGCAGCGTTGGAGGATCCGGGACAGGGACATCTGGGGCCAACGTCCTGACTTTC.

This clone has a handful of counts. The chain joins TRBV18 to TRBJ1-1, with D possibly matching TRBD1 (5 bases). Germline lookup yields CDR1 KGHSH and CDR2 LQKENI. V was pared by 1 base and J by 8 bases, with 11 bases between. The CDR3 totals 13 residues. CDR3 sequence reads: CASSPLSGEEAFF. The CDR3 DNA is TGTGCCAGCTCACCACTGTCGGGGGAAGAAGCTTTCTTT.

V is TRBV5-1 and J is TRBJ1-6; 7 nucleotides align to TRBD1. V was clipped by 4 bases and J by 10 bases; unmatched bases: 14. The CDR3 sequence is 16 residues long. Germline loops: CDR1 SGHRS, CDR2 YFSETQ. The CDR3 bases are TGCGCCAGCAGCCCGGAGACAGGGCGGCTATCATCACCCCTCCACTTT. Translation gives CASSPETGRLSSPLHF.

The CDR3 DNA reads as TGTGCCAGCAGCTTTGGGCGGGAGTACGAGCAGTACTTC. It yields the protein CASSFGREYEQYF. The gene calls are TRBV6-5 and TRBJ2-7, with 7 nucleotides matching TRBD2. The CDR3 has 13 amino acids. The V gene's germline CDR1 is MNHEY and CDR2 SVGAGI. V was pared by 6 bases and J by 4 bases, with 6 bases of the junction left unmatched.

The chain carries TRBV29-1 and TRBJ2-1; 10 nucleotides line up with TRBD1. Germline V CDR1 and CDR2: SQVTM, ANQGSEA. The CDR3 runs 12 residues. The V gene end was trimmed by 7 bases and the J gene end by 9 bases; junction bases not matched to a gene: 6. Here the CDR3 reads CSAGTGESEQFF. As DNA, the CDR3 is TGCAGCGCAGGGACAGGGGAAAGTGAGCAGTTCTTC.

This sequence joins TRBV5-6 and TRBJ2-1, with 10 bases lining up with TRBD2. Trimming at V came to 1 base and at J to 0 bases, leaving 4 bases not matched to a gene. This CDR3 contains 17 residues. The germline V gene has CDR1 SGHDT and CDR2 YYEEEE. The CDR3 DNA follows: TGTGCCAGCAGCTTGACCACTAGCGGGATCTCCTACAATGAGCAGTTCTTC. Its protein is CASSLTTSGISYNEQFF.

This clone has more than one count but fewer than ten. The genes are TRBV7-9 and TRBJ2-7; possible D gene TRBD1, 5 bases. Germline V gene lookup returns CDR1 SEHNR and CDR2 FQNEAQ (reference sequence). The CDR3 is made up of 15 amino acids. V was trimmed by 5 bases and J by 0 bases, leaving 14 bases between them. In DNA, the CDR3 is TGTGCCAGCAGCCCTCGACTCGACAGCTCCTACGAGCAGTACTTC. This encodes CASSPRLDSSYEQYF.

This chain uses TRBV30 with TRBJ1-5; D possibly corresponds to TRBD1 (6 bases). V lost 5 bases and J lost 5, with 13 bases in between. Germline CDR1 is GTSNPN and CDR2 is SVGIG (reference sequence). This CDR3 is 13 amino acids long. The CDR3 bases are TGTGCCTGGGCAGGGGCTCAGCATCAGCCCCAGCATTTT. It specifies CAWAGAQHQPQHF. The complete variable domain, with remaining parts taken from reference TRBV30 and TRBJ1-5, reads SQTIHQWPATLVQPVGSPLSLECTVEGTSNPNLYWYRQAAGRGLQLLFYSVGIGQISSEVPQNLSASRPQDRQFILSSKKLLLSDSGFYLCAWAGAQHQPQHFGDGTRLSIL.

The sample holds a few counts of this clone. The chain recombines TRBV6-5 with TRBJ2-7, with TRBD1 matching 7 bases. The CDR3 consists of 16 residues. J lost 2 bases, V lost 0 bases, and 7 bases had no gene match. Germline values: CDR1 MNHEY, CDR2 SVGAGI. The CDR3 DNA reads as TGTGCCAGCAGTTACTCGACCGGGACAGTTACCTACGAGCAGTACTTC. It encodes CASSYSTGTVTYEQYF.

This chain connects TRBV5-1 to TRBJ2-5; D may be TRBD1 (6 bases). Germline V lookup: CDR1 SGHRS, CDR2 YFSETQ. The CDR3 has 13 residues. V lost 5 bases, J lost 0 bases, and 8 bases lay in between. The CDR3 bases are TGCGCCAGCAGGAGGGACAACCAAGAGACCCAGTACTTC. This sequence encodes CASRRDNQETQYF.

The chain employs TRBV6-5 and TRBJ1-1, with D possibly being TRBD1 (5 bases). The germline V and J ends were trimmed by 4 bases and 2 bases, with 14 bases remaining between them. Germline lookup yields CDR1 MNHEY and CDR2 SVGAGI. The CDR3 totals 15 residues. The chain's CDR3 is CASSSIGGANTEAFF. The DNA of the CDR3 is TGTGCCAGCAGTTCCATCGGTGGGGCTAACACTGAAGCTTTCTTT.

This chain joins TRBV5-1 and TRBJ2-4, with unresolved D. Trimming cost V 4 bases and J 0 bases, with 11 bases left between them. Germline V gives CDR1 SGHRS, CDR2 YFSETQ. The CDR3 is 15 residues long. The CDR3 bases are TGCGCCAGCAGCCTCGACTTATTAGCCAAAAACATTCAGTACTTC. The encoded protein is CASSLDLLAKNIQYF. The variable domain in full, completed from reference TRBV5-1 and TRBJ2-4, reads KAGVTQTPRYLIKTRGQQVTLSCSPISGHRSVSWYQQTPGQGLQFLFEYFSETQRNKGNFPGRFSGRQFSNSRSEMNVSTLELGDSALYLCASSLDLLAKNIQYFGAGTRLSVL.

The rearrangement joins TRBV19 to TRBJ1-2; the D gene is possibly TRBD1 (6 bases). The CDR3 is 14 residues long. The V end was cut by 8 bases, the J end by 5 bases, with 18 bases between. CDR1 and CDR2 (germline): LNHDA, SQIVND (reference sequence). The CDR3, as DNA: TGTGCCAGTTTTACAGGGAATCGGGCGTATGGCTACACCTTC. Protein sequence: CASFTGNRAYGYTF.

This clone has only a few counts. This rearrangement joins TRBV5-1 to TRBJ1-5; 7 bases line up with TRBD1. This CDR3 comprises 15 residues. V shed 1 base, J shed 1 base, and the junction held 2 bases outside the gene matches. Germline V gene lookup returns CDR1 SGHRS and CDR2 YFSETQ. The CDR3 DNA reads as TGCGCCAGCAGCTTGACAGGGGTGAGCAATCAGCCCCAGCATTTT. Its protein product is CASSLTGVSNQPQHF.

This clone appeared a single time. This rearrangement joins TRBV6-1 to TRBJ1-5; 7 bases are a match to TRBD1. Trimming at V came to 7 bases and at J to 3 bases, leaving 9 bases not matched to a gene. CDR3 length: 15 residues. Germline V gene sequence: CDR1 MNHNS, CDR2 SASEGT. This chain's CDR3 is CASTVRGQTNQPQHF. The DNA of the CDR3 is TGTGCCAGCACTGTTAGGGGACAGACCAATCAGCCCCAGCATTTT.

V usage is TRBV30 and J usage is TRBJ2-4; D is possibly TRBD1 (5 bases). The CDR3 is 12 amino acids. The germline gives CDR1 GTSNPN, CDR2 SVGIG (reference sequence). Trimming cost V 5 bases and J 7 bases, with 12 bases left between them. The CDR3 DNA reads as TGTGCCTGGGGTCCAGGGCCCAACATTCAGTACTTC. This sequence encodes CAWGPGPNIQYF.